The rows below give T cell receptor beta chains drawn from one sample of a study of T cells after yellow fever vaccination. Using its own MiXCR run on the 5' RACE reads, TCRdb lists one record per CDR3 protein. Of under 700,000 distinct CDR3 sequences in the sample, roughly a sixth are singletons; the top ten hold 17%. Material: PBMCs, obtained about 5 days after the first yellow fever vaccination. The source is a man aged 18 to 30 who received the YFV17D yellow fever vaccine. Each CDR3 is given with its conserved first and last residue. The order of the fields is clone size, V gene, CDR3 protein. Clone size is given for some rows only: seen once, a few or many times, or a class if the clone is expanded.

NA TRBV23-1 CVSRQKMGPAETQYF
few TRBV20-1 CSAPIAGGRDTQYF
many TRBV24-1 CATSDLSAGAYTGELFF
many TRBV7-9 CASSVRNRGLVGETQYF
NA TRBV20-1 CSALRGVQETQYF
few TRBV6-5 CASSYMGSRGGYTF
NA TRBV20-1 CSARDRVQGSNYGYTF
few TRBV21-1 CASSTRYSARGKTQYF
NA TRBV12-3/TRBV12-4 CASSSRAAPYGYTF
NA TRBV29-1 CSVASGGRYEQFF
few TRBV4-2 CASSPISPSGGAYGELFF
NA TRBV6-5 CASSWTLTGGNFYEQYF
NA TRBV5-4 CASSSGPNEKLFF
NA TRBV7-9 CASSPWTSRETQYF
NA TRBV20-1 CSARTDPYSPLHF
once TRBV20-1 CSARFGSAPPAQYF
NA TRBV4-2 CASSQDLRGPLGEQFF
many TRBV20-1 CSAETANYGYTF
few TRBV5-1 CASSSEGEIIQYF
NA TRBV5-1 CASSSGFNQPQRF
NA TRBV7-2 CASSLAHRGLSPLHF
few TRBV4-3 CASSQVQGLAGGRATDTQYF
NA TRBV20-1 CSARYDRPYEQYF
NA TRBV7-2 CALGGWGGETQYF
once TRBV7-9 CASSLVIGKETQYF
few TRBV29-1 CSVVTADYGYTF
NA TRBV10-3 CAISESVRGGETQYF
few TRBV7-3 CASSSKSQGTQYF
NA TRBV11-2 CASSLTGGLNEKLFF
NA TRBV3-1 CASSQDSERGGQETQYF
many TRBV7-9 CASSFLGADNTDTQYF
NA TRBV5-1 CASSLAAGIGDEQYF
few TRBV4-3 CASSPDPSQGANVLTF
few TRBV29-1 CSVAWGENTIYF
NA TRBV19 CASSQVAGGSGEQFF
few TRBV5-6 CASSATGEIIYGYTF
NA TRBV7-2 CASSQRGTTPDTQYF
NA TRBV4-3 CASSQELGGASKNIQYF
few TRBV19 CASTVTGSLNTEAFF
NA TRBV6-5 CASSYGVGRLNNEQFF
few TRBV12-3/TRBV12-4 CASSFYRDSDLEAFF
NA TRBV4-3 CASSQDFWTTPDTQYF
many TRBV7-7 CASSVGGGYNEQFF
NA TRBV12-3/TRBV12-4 CASSFRGGHEQYF
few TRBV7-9 CASSFPTGDKNIQYF
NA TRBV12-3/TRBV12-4 CASSPDRGWNGLFF